The rows below give T cell receptor beta chains drawn from one sample of a study of T cell responses to AZD1222 COVID-19 vaccine. Assay: immunoSEQ multiplex PCR; the TCRdb copy retains only in-frame clones and omits some. The sample gives approximately 100,000 clones, more than 90% of which show up once; about 2.2% is in the top ten. The sample was peripheral blood, taken on day 0 of AZD1222 vaccination. Receptors originate from an adult in good health. The CDR3 runs from the conserved cysteine through the conserved F or W. The order of the fields is clone size, V gene, J gene, D gene, CDR3 protein, CDR3 DNA. A D gene is named only where the DNA matches it firmly. The size field is filled for only some rows; it gives once, few, many or a size class.

clone_size: -
v_call: TRBV11-3
j_call: TRBJ1-4
d_call: -
cdr3_aa: CASSLDRGEHEKLFF
cdr3_nt: TGTGCCAGCAGCTTAGATCGTGGGGAACATGAAAAACTGTTTTTT

clone_size: few
v_call: TRBV5-6
j_call: TRBJ2-5
d_call: -
cdr3_aa: CASSLVIGSQETQYF
cdr3_nt: TGTGCCAGCAGCTTGGTTATAGGATCACAAGAGACCCAGTACTTC

clone_size: -
v_call: TRBV6-2/TRBV6-3
j_call: TRBJ2-2
d_call: TRBD2
cdr3_aa: CASSRIGTSGNTGELFF
cdr3_nt: TGTGCCAGCAGCCGGATAGGGACTAGCGGAAACACCGGGGAGCTGTTTTTT

clone_size: -
v_call: TRBV2
j_call: TRBJ1-5
d_call: -
cdr3_aa: CASSYEENQPQHF
cdr3_nt: TGTGCCAGCAGTTATGAAGAAAATCAGCCCCAGCATTTT

clone_size: -
v_call: TRBV6-5
j_call: TRBJ1-5
d_call: TRBD1
cdr3_aa: CASNPGQGRQPQHF
cdr3_nt: TGTGCCAGCAACCCAGGACAGGGGAGGCAGCCCCAGCATTTT

clone_size: -
v_call: TRBV5-4
j_call: TRBJ2-5
d_call: TRBD1
cdr3_aa: CASSLWGQGGTQYF
cdr3_nt: TGTGCCAGCAGCTTATGGGGACAGGGAGGGACCCAGTACTTC

clone_size: -
v_call: TRBV4-3
j_call: TRBJ2-5
d_call: TRBD2
cdr3_aa: CASSPQLAGGEETQYF
cdr3_nt: TGCGCCAGCAGCCCACAATTAGCGGGGGGGGAAGAGACCCAGTACTTC

clone_size: -
v_call: TRBV5-1
j_call: TRBJ2-3
d_call: -
cdr3_aa: CASSLEGRDTQYF
cdr3_nt: TGCGCCAGCAGCTTGGAAGGGCGGGATACGCAGTATTTT

clone_size: -
v_call: TRBV11-3
j_call: TRBJ1-1
d_call: -
cdr3_aa: CASSLGRTEAFF
cdr3_nt: TGTGCCAGCAGCTTAGGAAGGACTGAAGCTTTCTTT

clone_size: once
v_call: TRBV28
j_call: TRBJ2-7
d_call: TRBD1
cdr3_aa: CASSTGTGPNEQYF
cdr3_nt: TGTGCCAGCAGTACCGGGACAGGGCCCAACGAGCAGTACTTC

clone_size: -
v_call: TRBV5-1
j_call: TRBJ2-6
d_call: -
cdr3_aa: CASSSRILNSGANVLTF
cdr3_nt: TGCGCCAGCAGCTCACGGATATTGAACTCTGGGGCCAACGTCCTGACTTTC

clone_size: -
v_call: TRBV27
j_call: TRBJ2-1
d_call: -
cdr3_aa: CASSPGAYNEQFF
cdr3_nt: TGTGCCAGCAGTCCAGGGGCCTACAATGAGCAGTTCTTC

clone_size: -
v_call: TRBV4-1
j_call: TRBJ1-5
d_call: -
cdr3_aa: CASSLQGPSTKPQHF
cdr3_nt: TGCGCCAGCAGCCTACAGGGCCCTTCTACGAAGCCCCAGCATTTT

clone_size: -
v_call: TRBV7-8
j_call: TRBJ1-2
d_call: -
cdr3_aa: CASSPPGRGYTF
cdr3_nt: TGTGCCAGCAGCCCGCCCGGTAGGGGCTACACCTTC

clone_size: -
v_call: TRBV7-2
j_call: TRBJ1-1
d_call: -
cdr3_aa: CASSPNRNTEAFF
cdr3_nt: TGTGCCAGCAGCCCAAACAGGAACACTGAAGCTTTCTTT

clone_size: -
v_call: TRBV6-5
j_call: TRBJ1-2
d_call: TRBD1
cdr3_aa: CASKTPGTGGDGYTF
cdr3_nt: TGTGCCAGCAAGACCCCCGGGACAGGGGGGGATGGCTACACCTTC

clone_size: -
v_call: TRBV9
j_call: TRBJ2-3
d_call: -
cdr3_aa: CASGPGRTDTQYF
cdr3_nt: TGTGCCTCGGGGCCTGGACGCACAGATACGCAGTATTTT

clone_size: -
v_call: TRBV7-3
j_call: TRBJ2-5
d_call: TRBD2
cdr3_aa: CASSYQREGLSSKTQYF
cdr3_nt: TGTGCCAGCAGCTACCAGCGGGAGGGCCTAAGTTCGAAGACCCAGTACTTC

clone_size: -
v_call: TRBV11-2
j_call: TRBJ2-7
d_call: -
cdr3_aa: CASSLPGHIYEQYF
cdr3_nt: TGTGCCAGCAGCTTACCGGGACATATCTACGAGCAGTACTTC

clone_size: -
v_call: TRBV7-6
j_call: TRBJ1-3
d_call: TRBD1
cdr3_aa: CASSFRGGNTIYF
cdr3_nt: TGTGCCAGCAGCTTCAGGGGGGGAAACACCATATATTTT

clone_size: -
v_call: TRBV9
j_call: TRBJ2-1
d_call: TRBD2
cdr3_aa: CASSPVGTSGYNEQFF
cdr3_nt: TGTGCCAGCAGCCCCGTCGGGACTAGCGGGTACAATGAGCAGTTCTTC

clone_size: -
v_call: TRBV19
j_call: TRBJ1-5
d_call: -
cdr3_aa: CASSIGVASNQPQHF
cdr3_nt: TGTGCCAGTAGTATAGGGGTTGCAAGCAATCAGCCCCAGCATTTT

clone_size: -
v_call: TRBV19
j_call: TRBJ1-5
d_call: -
cdr3_aa: CASRRTGQSNQPQHF
cdr3_nt: TGTGCCAGTAGAAGGACTGGACAGAGCAATCAGCCCCAGCATTTT

clone_size: once
v_call: TRBV13
j_call: TRBJ2-7
d_call: -
cdr3_aa: CASSSRRLVGSYEQYF
cdr3_nt: TGTGCCAGCAGCTCCCGGAGGCTAGTGGGGTCTTACGAGCAGTACTTC